The 16 T cell receptor beta chains given below trace back to one sample, sequenced in a study of CD8 T cells in Susac syndrome. An amount of RNA that ranged from roughly 0.45 to 1 ug was reverse transcribed with random hexamers. TCRdb re-analysed the immunoSEQ multiplex PCR reads in MiXCR, keeping a single row per CDR3 protein. The sample includes around 300,000 distinct CDR3 sequences, approximately 89% of them seen just once. Sequencing was carried out using CD8+ T cells from PBMCs. These receptors all come from a human donor with multiple sclerosis.

The rearrangement joins TRBV11-2 to TRBJ2-7; 8 bases are a match to TRBD1. CDR3 length: 14 amino acids. With 5 bases clipped from V and 3 bases from J, the junction kept 6 bases outside the gene matches. Germline V gene lookup returns CDR1 SGHAT and CDR2 FQNNGV. The CDR3 sequence is CASSGNRGFYEQYF. The CDR3 DNA is TGTGCCAGCAGCGGAAACAGGGGGTTCTACGAGCAGTACTTC.

The V gene is TRBV29-1, the J gene TRBJ2-7; TRBD1 matches at 11 bases. CDR1 and CDR2 from the germline V gene are SQVTM and ANQGSEA. Germline trimming cut 6 bases from V and 4 bases from J; bases unmatched to any gene: 2. The CDR3 length is 12 residues. CDR3 DNA: TGCAGCGTGGGACAGGGGGAATACGAGCAGTACTTC. It codes for CSVGQGEYEQYF.

The chain has TRBV7-6 and TRBJ2-1; D possibly corresponds to TRBD2 (5 bases). From germline, CDR1 is SGHVS and CDR2 FNYEAQ. CDR3 size: 14 residues. V was shortened by 0 bases and J by 6 bases, with 9 bases between the two germline ends. CDR3 in amino acids: CASSLAPSPNEQFF. The CDR3 DNA follows: TGTGCCAGCAGCTTAGCTCCTAGCCCCAATGAGCAGTTCTTC.

The chain recombines TRBV24-1 with TRBJ2-5, with D unresolved. Germline values: CDR1 KGHDR, CDR2 SFDVKD. V was pared by 3 bases and J by 4 bases, with 11 bases between. The CDR3 is made up of 14 amino acids. The CDR3: CATSDIGLGETQYF. In DNA form, the CDR3 reads TGTGCCACCAGTGATATTGGCCTGGGAGAGACCCAGTACTTC.

The gene calls are TRBV27 and TRBJ2-3; TRBD2 agrees at 8 bases. From germline, CDR1 is MNHEY and CDR2 SMNVEV (reference sequence). Trimming took 1 base from V and 4 from J; bases not matched to a gene: 13. This CDR3 comprises 18 residues. The CDR3 DNA reads TGTGCCAGCAGTTTATTATTAGGACGCGGGGGGATCTCAGATACGCAGTATTTT. Translating gives CASSLLLGRGGISDTQYF.

The CDR3 here is CASSVAVGGYEQYF. The CDR3, as DNA: TGTGCCAGCAGCGTAGCTGTGGGGGGATACGAGCAGTACTTC. The V call is TRBV9, the J call TRBJ2-7; TRBD2 is a possible D gene (6 bases). This CDR3 is 14 amino acids long. V was shortened by 0 bases and J by 4 bases, with 11 bases between the two germline ends. Germline V gene sequence: CDR1 SGDLS, CDR2 YYNGEE.

The V gene is TRBV28, the J gene TRBJ1-2; D not resolved. Trimming took off 8 bases at V and 6 bases at J, with 7 bases between the two ends. CDR1 is MDHEN, CDR2 SYDVKM, per germline. This CDR3 is built from 10 residues. CDR3 sequence: CASGPNGYTF. The CDR3 nucleotides read TGTGCCAGCGGACCGAATGGCTACACCTTC.

The genes are TRBV4-3 and TRBJ2-2, with D perhaps given as TRBD1 or TRBD2 (5 bases each). This CDR3 is built from 15 residues. Between the trimmed V and J ends, which lost 1 base and 6 bases, there was a span of 12 bases. Germline CDR1 and CDR2: LGHNA and YSLEER. CDR3 in DNA: TGCGCCAGCAGCCAAGGACCCAGAGGGGCCGGGGAGCTGTTTTTT. Its translation: CASSQGPRGAGELFF.

The chain recombines TRBV5-5 with TRBJ1-2; D ambiguous. Germline V gene sequence: CDR1 SGHKS, CDR2 YYEKEE (reference sequence). V was trimmed by 1 base and J by 4 bases, leaving 17 bases between them. The CDR3 sequence is 16 residues long. CDR3 in amino acids: CASSLYSVFGVYGYTF. CDR3 DNA: TGTGCCAGCAGCTTGTACTCTGTTTTTGGGGTCTATGGCTACACCTTC.

The V and J genes are TRBV13 and TRBJ2-3; the D gene is possibly TRBD2 (5 bases). Germline CDR1 PRHDT, CDR2 FYEKMQ (reference sequence). The V end lost 0 bases, the J end lost 4 bases, and 11 bases lay between the germline ends. This CDR3 is built from 15 residues. The DNA of the CDR3 is TGTGCCAGCAGCTTAGGACTAGAGCGTGCAGATACGCAGTATTTT. This gives the protein CASSLGLERADTQYF.

This chain uses TRBV20-1 with TRBJ2-7; TRBD1 matches at 7 bases. This CDR3 region has 14 residues. Germline assignment: CDR1 DFQATT and CDR2 SNEGSKA (reference sequence). Trimming took 3 bases from V and 2 from J; bases not matched to a gene: 7. The CDR3 is CSASKTGFTYEQYF. The CDR3, as DNA: TGCAGTGCTAGTAAGACAGGGTTTACCTACGAGCAGTACTTC.

The chain carries TRBV28 and TRBJ2-1; weak D call: TRBD2 (5 bases). Germline V gene sequence: CDR1 MDHEN, CDR2 SYDVKM. Trimming took off 6 bases at V and 4 bases at J, with 22 bases between the two ends. The CDR3 contains 17 residues. The CDR3 sequence: CASSSQRLSKGYNEQFF. In DNA, the CDR3 is TGTGCCAGCAGCTCTCAGCGGTTATCAAAAGGGTACAATGAGCAGTTCTTC.

This chain links TRBV6-2 or TRBV6-3 with TRBJ1-1; tentative D call: TRBD1 (5 bases). CDR3 length: 18 amino acids. The germline V and J ends were trimmed by 2 bases and 0 bases, with 19 bases remaining between them. The V gene's germline CDR1 is MNHEY and CDR2 SVGEGT. The CDR3 reads CASSYPPWDADMNTEAFF. The CDR3 DNA reads as TGTGCCAGCAGTTACCCACCCTGGGACGCCGACATGAACACTGAAGCTTTCTTT.

The J gene is TRBJ2-5, the V gene TRBV29-1; no definite D call. The germline gives CDR1 SQVTM, CDR2 ANQGSEA. This CDR3 contains 12 residues. V dropped 3 bases and J dropped 0 bases, with 5 bases sitting between them. CDR3 nucleotides: TGCAGCGTTGAGGAGTACCAAGAGACCCAGTACTTC. Translating it yields CSVEEYQETQYF.

The chain combines TRBV11-2 with TRBJ2-1; D remains ambiguous. The CDR3 extends over 15 amino acids. Between the trimmed V and J ends, which lost 1 base and 4 bases, there was a span of 11 bases. The germline gives CDR1 SGHAT, CDR2 FQNNGV. CDR3 in amino acids: CASSLVISQYNEQFF. The CDR3 region has the DNA TGTGCCAGCAGCTTAGTAATCTCCCAATACAATGAGCAGTTCTTC.

This clonotype was picked up one time. The chain combines TRBV27 with TRBJ2-2; TRBD1 aligns across 7 bases. Germline trimming cut 8 bases from V and 0 bases from J; bases unmatched to any gene: 3. The germline V gene encodes CDR1 MNHEY and CDR2 SMNVEV (reference sequence). The CDR3 has 14 residues. CDR3 in DNA: TGTGCCAGCGCGACAGGGACGAACACCGGGGAGCTGTTTTTT. Encoded protein: CASATGTNTGELFF.